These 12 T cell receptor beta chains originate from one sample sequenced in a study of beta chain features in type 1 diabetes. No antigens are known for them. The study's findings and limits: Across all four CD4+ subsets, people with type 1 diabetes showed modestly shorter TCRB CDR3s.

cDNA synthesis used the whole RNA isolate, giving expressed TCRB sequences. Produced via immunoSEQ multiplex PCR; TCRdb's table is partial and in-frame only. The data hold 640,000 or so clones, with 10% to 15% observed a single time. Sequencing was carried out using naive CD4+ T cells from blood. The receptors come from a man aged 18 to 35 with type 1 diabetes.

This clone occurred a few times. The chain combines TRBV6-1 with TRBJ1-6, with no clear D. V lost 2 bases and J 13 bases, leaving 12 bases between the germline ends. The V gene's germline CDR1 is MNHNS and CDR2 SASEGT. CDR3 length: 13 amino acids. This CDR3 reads CASSETGVSPLHF. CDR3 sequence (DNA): TGTGCCAGCAGTGAAACCGGGGTATCTCCCCTCCACTTT.

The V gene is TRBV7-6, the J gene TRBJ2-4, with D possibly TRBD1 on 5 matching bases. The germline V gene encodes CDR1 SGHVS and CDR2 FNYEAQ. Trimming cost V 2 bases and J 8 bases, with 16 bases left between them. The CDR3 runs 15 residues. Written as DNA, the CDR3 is TGTGCCAGCAGCTTATTAGGTACCCAAGGGGACATTCAGTACTTC. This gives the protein CASSLLGTQGDIQYF.

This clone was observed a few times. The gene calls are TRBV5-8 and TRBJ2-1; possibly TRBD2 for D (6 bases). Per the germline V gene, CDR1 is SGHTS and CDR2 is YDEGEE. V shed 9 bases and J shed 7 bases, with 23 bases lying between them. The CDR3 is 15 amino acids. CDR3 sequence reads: CANQVGLHGGNEQFF. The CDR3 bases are TGTGCCAACCAGGTGGGACTCCACGGGGGAAATGAGCAGTTCTTC.

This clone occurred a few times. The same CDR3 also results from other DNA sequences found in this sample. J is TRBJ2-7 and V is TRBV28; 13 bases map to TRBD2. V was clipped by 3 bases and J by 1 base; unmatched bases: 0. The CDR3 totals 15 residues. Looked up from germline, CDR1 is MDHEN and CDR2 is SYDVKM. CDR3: CASSLTSGGSYEQYF. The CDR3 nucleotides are TGTGCCAGCAGTTTGACTAGCGGGGGGTCCTACGAGCAGTACTTC. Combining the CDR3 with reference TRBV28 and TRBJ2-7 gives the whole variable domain DVKVTQSSRYLVKRTGEKVFLECVQDMDHENMFWYRQDPGLGLRLIYFSYDVKMKEKGDIPEGYSVSREKKERFSLILESASTNQTSMYLCASSLTSGGSYEQYFGPGTRLTVT.

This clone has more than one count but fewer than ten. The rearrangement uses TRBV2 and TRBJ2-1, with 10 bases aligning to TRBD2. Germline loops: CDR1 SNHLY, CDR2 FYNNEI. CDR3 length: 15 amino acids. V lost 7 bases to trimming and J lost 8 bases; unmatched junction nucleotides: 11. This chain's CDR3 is CASKQRGGPIDEQFF. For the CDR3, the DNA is TGTGCCAGCAAGCAGCGGGGGGGCCCTATCGATGAGCAGTTCTTC.

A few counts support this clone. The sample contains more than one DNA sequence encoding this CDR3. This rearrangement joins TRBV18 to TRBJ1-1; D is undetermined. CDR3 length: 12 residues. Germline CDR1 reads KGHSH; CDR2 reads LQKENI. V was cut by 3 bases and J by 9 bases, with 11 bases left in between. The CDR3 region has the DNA TGTGCCAGCTCACCGGATCGGGCCCAAGCTTTCTTT. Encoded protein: CASSPDRAQAFF.

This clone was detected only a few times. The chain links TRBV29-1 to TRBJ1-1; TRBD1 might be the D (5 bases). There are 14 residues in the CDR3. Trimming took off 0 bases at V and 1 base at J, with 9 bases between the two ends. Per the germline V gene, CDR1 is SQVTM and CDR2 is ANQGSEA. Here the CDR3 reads CSVEDRGPNTEAFF. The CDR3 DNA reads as TGCAGCGTTGAAGATCGGGGACCGAACACTGAAGCTTTCTTT.

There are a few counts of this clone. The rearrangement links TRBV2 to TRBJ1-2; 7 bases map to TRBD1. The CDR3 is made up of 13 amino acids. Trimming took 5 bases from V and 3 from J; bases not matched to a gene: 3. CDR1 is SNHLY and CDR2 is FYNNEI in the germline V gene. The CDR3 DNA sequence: TGTGCCAGCAGTCTAGACAGGGACTATGGCTACACCTTC. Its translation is CASSLDRDYGYTF.

In nucleotides, the CDR3 is TGCGCCAGCAGCACCGGGACAACACCGTTCTATGGCTACACCTTC. It translates to CASSTGTTPFYGYTF. The chain carries TRBV5-1 and TRBJ1-2; tentatively, D is TRBD1 (6 bases). The CDR3 totals 15 residues. With 4 bases removed from V and 4 bases from J, the gap between germline ends came to 17 bases. Germline CDR1 is SGHRS and CDR2 is YFSETQ. Complete variable domain (other parts from reference TRBV5-1 and TRBJ1-2): KAGVTQTPRYLIKTRGQQVTLSCSPISGHRSVSWYQQTPGQGLQFLFEYFSETQRNKGNFPGRFSGRQFSNSRSEMNVSTLELGDSALYLCASSTGTTPFYGYTFGSGTRLTVV.

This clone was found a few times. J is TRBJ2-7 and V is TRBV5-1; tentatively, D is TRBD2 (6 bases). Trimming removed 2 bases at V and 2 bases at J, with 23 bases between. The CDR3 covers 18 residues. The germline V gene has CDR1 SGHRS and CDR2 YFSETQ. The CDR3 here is CASSFLRVWGDGAYEQYF. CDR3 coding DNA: TGCGCCAGCAGCTTCCTGCGTGTGTGGGGGGACGGAGCCTACGAGCAGTACTTC. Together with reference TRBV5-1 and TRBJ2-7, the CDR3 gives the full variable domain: KAGVTQTPRYLIKTRGQQVTLSCSPISGHRSVSWYQQTPGQGLQFLFEYFSETQRNKGNFPGRFSGRQFSNSRSEMNVSTLELGDSALYLCASSFLRVWGDGAYEQYFGPGTRLTVT.

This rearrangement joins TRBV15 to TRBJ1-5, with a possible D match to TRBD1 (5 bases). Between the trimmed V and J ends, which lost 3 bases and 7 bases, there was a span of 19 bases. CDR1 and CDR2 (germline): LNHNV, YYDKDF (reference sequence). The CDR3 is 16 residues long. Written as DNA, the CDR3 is TGTGCCACCAGCAGGGACCTCCTACAGGAGACCCAGCCCCAGCATTTT. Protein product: CATSRDLLQETQPQHF.

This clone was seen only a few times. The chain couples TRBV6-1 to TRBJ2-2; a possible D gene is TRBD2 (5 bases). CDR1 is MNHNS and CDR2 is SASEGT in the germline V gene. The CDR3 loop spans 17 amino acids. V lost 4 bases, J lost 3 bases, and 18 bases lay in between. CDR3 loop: CASSATDGLGDTGELFF. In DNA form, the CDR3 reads TGTGCCAGCAGTGCCACCGACGGACTGGGAGACACCGGGGAGCTGTTTTTT.